Below, 20 T cell receptor beta chains from the same sample are listed, as sequenced in a study of T cells in Graves' hyperthyroidism and ophthalmopathy. RNA transcripts provided the source from which TCR beta CDR3 regions were amplified. The TCR CDR3 was amplified in a first-round RT-PCR using the HTBI primer set. TCRdb processed the multiplex PCR reads anew with MiXCR; each CDR3 protein has one entry. The top ten clones hold over 50% of a sample with approximately 300,000 distinct CDR3 sequences, 17% of them seen once. Input material: blood. All receptors derive from a woman between 55 and 75 years old with Graves' ophthalmopathy.

In its sample, this clonotype was seen many times. The chain couples TRBV20-1 to TRBJ2-2, with a weak D call TRBD2 (5 bases). V dropped 4 bases and J dropped 1 base, with 10 bases sitting between them. Per germline, CDR1 DFQATT and CDR2 SNEGSKA (reference sequence). This CDR3 region has 14 residues. CDR3 sequence reads: CSAIRGRNTGELFF. The CDR3 DNA follows: TGCAGTGCTATACGAGGGAGGAACACCGGGGAGCTGTTTTTT.

This clonotype came up many times. The chain joins TRBV4-1 to TRBJ2-7; 8 nucleotides agree with TRBD2. V trimming: 1 base; J trimming: 3 bases; junction bases outside the gene matches: 8. This CDR3 region has 16 residues. The V gene's germline CDR1 is MGHRA and CDR2 YSYEKL. The CDR3 DNA follows: TGCGCCAGCAGCCAAGTGTACAGGAGCGGGGGCTACGAGCAGTACTTC. Its translation is CASSQVYRSGGYEQYF.

The sample holds many counts of this clonotype. The chain couples TRBV2 to TRBJ2-3; 7 nucleotides line up with TRBD1. Trimming cost V 2 bases and J 3 bases; bases outside gene matches: 8. CDR3 length: 16 amino acids. Germline V gene data show CDR1 as SNHLY and CDR2 as FYNNEI. CDR3 in amino acids: CASSETLGGATDTQYF. In nucleotides, the CDR3 is TGTGCCAGCAGTGAAACCCTAGGGGGCGCAACAGATACGCAGTATTTT.

This clonotype came up many times. The gene calls are TRBV20-1 and TRBJ2-5; D gene unclear. From germline, CDR1 is DFQATT and CDR2 SNEGSKA (reference sequence). This CDR3 region has 12 residues. V shed 2 bases and J shed 5 bases, with 9 bases lying between them. In nucleotides, the CDR3 is TGCAGTGCTAGATCCGGAGTTGAGACCCAGTACTTC. Amino acid sequence: CSARSGVETQYF.

This clonotype was counted between two and nine times. This chain connects TRBV19 to TRBJ2-7; D is unclear. This CDR3 contains 13 residues. Deletions cut 0 bases from V and 6 bases from J, with 9 bases between. Germline V lookup: CDR1 LNHDA, CDR2 SQIVND (reference sequence). The CDR3 nucleotides are TGTGCCAGTAGTATAGATCTATCTGGCGAGCAGTACTTC. Its protein is CASSIDLSGEQYF.

This clonotype was detected many times. The V call is TRBV7-2, the J call TRBJ1-1; no definite D call. V gave up 2 bases and J gave up 3 bases, with 10 bases separating them. This CDR3 is 14 amino acids long. Per germline, CDR1 SGHTA and CDR2 FQGNSA. In nucleotides, the CDR3 is TGTGCCAGCAGCTTAAGCAGCAGGCACACTGAAGCTTTCTTT. This translates into CASSLSSRHTEAFF.

This chain joins TRBV30 and TRBJ2-2; 7 bases line up with TRBD1. Germline lookup yields CDR1 GTSNPN and CDR2 SVGIG (reference sequence). The length of the CDR3 is 16 residues. The V and J ends lost 4 bases and 4 bases, in that order; junction bases with no gene match: 12. The CDR3 loop reads CAWNFRGSLGTGELFF. The CDR3 bases are TGTGCCTGGAATTTCAGGGGGAGTCTGGGCACCGGGGAGCTGTTTTTT.

The table lists this clonotype with many counts. This chain links TRBV6-2 or TRBV6-3 with TRBJ2-5; D might be TRBD2 (6 bases). Germline CDR1 is MNHEY and CDR2 is SVGEGT. V lost 5 bases and J lost 5, with 21 bases in between. The CDR3 has 16 amino acids. The CDR3 is CASSPGPGKGGETQYF. As DNA, the CDR3 is TGTGCCAGCAGTCCCGGGCCCGGGAAAGGAGGGGAGACCCAGTACTTC.

In this sample, this clonotype turned up many times. CDR3 sequence (DNA): TGTGCCAGCAGTCCTAGACGCCGGACTAGCGGGAGGCAGAGCTCCTACGAGCAGTACTTC. Translation: CASSPRRRTSGRQSSYEQYF. V and J are TRBV27 and TRBJ2-7; 14 nucleotides line up with TRBD2. The CDR3 consists of 20 residues. Germline V gene data show CDR1 as MNHEY and CDR2 as SMNVEV (reference sequence). J was trimmed by 0 bases and V by 5 bases; bases with no gene match: 15.

This clonotype was counted many times. V gene TRBV4-3 combines with J gene TRBJ2-7; either TRBD1 or TRBD2 may fit D (5 bases each). The CDR3 consists of 15 residues. Between the trimmed V and J ends, which lost 0 bases and 2 bases, there was a span of 11 bases. In germline, CDR1 is LGHNA, CDR2 YSLEER. The CDR3 region is CASSQEPGRAYEQYF. In nucleotides, the CDR3 is TGCGCCAGCAGCCAAGAACCGGGACGGGCCTACGAGCAGTACTTC.

This clonotype has ten or more counts. V and J are TRBV19 and TRBJ2-1; D possibly uses TRBD1 or TRBD2 (5 bases each). Trimming cost V 5 bases and J 3 bases, with 8 bases left between them. Germline CDR1 and CDR2: LNHDA and SQIVND (reference sequence). The CDR3 totals 13 residues. CDR3 protein: CASSPRGYNEQFF. The CDR3 DNA reads as TGTGCCAGTAGTCCGAGGGGCTACAATGAGCAGTTCTTC.

This clonotype has at least ten counts. The V call is TRBV28, the J call TRBJ1-4, with D maybe TRBD1 (6 bases). The CDR3 sequence is 14 residues long. Trimming took off 6 bases at V and 10 bases at J, with 18 bases between the two ends. Per germline, CDR1 MDHEN and CDR2 SYDVKM. As DNA, the CDR3 is TGTGCCAGCAGCCCCCCAAGCAGGGGCGGAAAACTGTTTTTT. It yields the protein CASSPPSRGGKLFF.

This rearrangement joins TRBV20-1 to TRBJ2-7, with no clear D. CDR3 size: 12 residues. With 3 bases removed from V and 0 bases from J, the gap between germline ends came to 6 bases. The germline V gene encodes CDR1 DFQATT and CDR2 SNEGSKA (reference sequence). In nucleotides, the CDR3 is TGCAGTGCTAGGCCCAACTCCTACGAGCAGTACTTC. Protein: CSARPNSYEQYF.

This clonotype was seen many times. The genes are TRBV7-9 and TRBJ1-1; D not resolved. The CDR3 runs to 13 residues. V shed 5 bases and J shed 3 bases, with 10 bases lying between them. Germline loops: CDR1 SEHNR, CDR2 FQNEAQ (reference sequence). CDR3 region: CASSPGIHTEAFF. CDR3 sequence (DNA): TGTGCCAGCAGCCCAGGCATACACACTGAAGCTTTCTTT. The variable domain in full, completed from reference TRBV7-9 and TRBJ1-1, reads DTGVSQNPRHKITKRGQNVTFRCDPISEHNRLYWYRQTLGQGPEFLTYFQNEAQLEKSRLLSDRFSAERPKGSFSTLEIQRTEQGDSAMYLCASSPGIHTEAFFGQGTRLTVV.

This clonotype was recorded many times. The chain recombines TRBV6-1 with TRBJ2-1; 7 nucleotides agree with TRBD2. With V trimmed by 6 bases and J by 1 base, 6 bases remained unmatched. CDR1 and CDR2 from the germline V gene are MNHNS and SASEGT. The CDR3 totals 15 residues. The CDR3: CASRHRDYSYNEQFF. In nucleotides, the CDR3 is TGTGCCAGCAGACACCGGGACTATTCCTACAATGAGCAGTTCTTC.

In its sample, this clonotype was seen a few times. The rearrangement joins TRBV5-5 to TRBJ1-4; D perhaps matches TRBD1 (5 bases). Germline V gene data show CDR1 as SGHKS and CDR2 as YYEKEE (reference sequence). Between the trimmed V and J ends, which lost 2 bases and 7 bases, there was a span of 12 bases. CDR3 size: 14 residues. CDR3 sequence (DNA): TGTGCCAGCAGCTTTTTAGGGGACGGTGAAAAACTGTTTTTT. Residues: CASSFLGDGEKLFF.

This clonotype was counted only a few times. The V call is TRBV5-4, the J call TRBJ2-3; D remains ambiguous. The CDR3 is 14 residues long. V was clipped by 4 bases and J by 0 bases, with 9 bases between them. Germline V lookup: CDR1 SGHNT, CDR2 YYREEE (reference sequence). As DNA, the CDR3 is TGTGCCAGCAGCCCTCGACTGAGCACAGATACGCAGTATTTT. Protein sequence: CASSPRLSTDTQYF.

Comment on this clonotype: A much larger clone differs by one base, so this may be a read error. The V and J genes are TRBV4-1 and TRBJ1-2; D may be TRBD1 (5 bases). This CDR3 is built from 16 residues. V lost 1 base and J 4 bases, leaving 16 bases between the germline ends. CDR1 is MGHRA, CDR2 YSYEKL, per germline. The CDR3 bases are TGCGCCAGCAGCCAAGCCGGTTCAGAGGGGTTCTATGGCTACACCTTC. Translated, it gives CASSQAGSEGFYGYTF.

This clonotype was detected a few times. This rearrangement joins TRBV9 to TRBJ1-1; 9 bases map to TRBD1. From germline, CDR1 is SGDLS and CDR2 YYNGEE. V lost 5 bases to trimming and J lost 1 base; unmatched junction nucleotides: 9. The CDR3 runs to 16 residues. This chain's CDR3 is CASSPGQGSPNTEAFF. CDR3 nucleotides: TGTGCCAGCAGTCCCGGACAGGGGAGTCCGAACACTGAAGCTTTCTTT.

As for this clonotype: A read error is possible here, since a much larger clone lies one base away. The chain carries TRBV3-1 and TRBJ2-3; tentative D call: TRBD2 (7 bases). The CDR3 has 15 residues. V was pared by 3 bases and J by 6 bases, with 16 bases between. Germline V CDR1 and CDR2: LGHDT, YNNKEL (reference sequence). This CDR3 reads CASSHERRGGDTQYF. The DNA of the CDR3 is TGTGCCAGCAGCCATGAGCGGAGGGGGGGCGATACGCAGTATTTT.